The 3 T cell receptor beta chains below all came from one sample that was sequenced in a study of beta chain features in type 1 diabetes. Since all of the isolated RNA was reverse transcribed, expressed TCRB transcripts were what got sequenced. Data came from immunoSEQ multiplex PCR; TCRdb stores just in-frame clones and leaves some out. The repertoire holds around 500,000 clones, with approximately 30% as singletons. The sequenced sample consisted of naive CD4+ T cells from blood. These receptors originate from a man aged 18 to 35 in good health.

DNA for the CDR3: TGTGCCAGCAGCCCCCGGACTAGCGGAGCCTACGAGCAGTACTTC. Translation: CASSPRTSGAYEQYF. The chain recombines TRBV7-9 with TRBJ2-7, with 10 bases matching TRBD2. From germline, CDR1 is SEHNR and CDR2 FQNEAQ (reference sequence). The trim removed 5 bases at V and 2 bases at J, leaving 6 bases unmatched. The CDR3 has 15 amino acids.

This chain links TRBV5-4 with TRBJ2-4; no clear D. The CDR3 has 14 amino acids. V lost 0 bases, J lost 0 bases, and 4 bases lay in between. Germline assignment: CDR1 SGHNT and CDR2 YYREEE (reference sequence). As DNA, the CDR3 is TGTGCCAGCAGCTTGGCTGTAGCCAAAAACATTCAGTACTTC. It encodes CASSLAVAKNIQYF.

The count of this clone is one. The chain carries TRBV29-1 and TRBJ2-1; TRBD1 matches 8 bases. The V segment lost 2 bases and the J segment 3 bases; nucleotides outside the gene matches: 6. Germline lookup yields CDR1 SQVTM and CDR2 ANQGSEA. CDR3 size: 15 residues. In DNA form, the CDR3 reads TGCAGCGTTGAATTCCGGGACAGGCACTACAATGAGCAGTTCTTC. Residues: CSVEFRDRHYNEQFF.